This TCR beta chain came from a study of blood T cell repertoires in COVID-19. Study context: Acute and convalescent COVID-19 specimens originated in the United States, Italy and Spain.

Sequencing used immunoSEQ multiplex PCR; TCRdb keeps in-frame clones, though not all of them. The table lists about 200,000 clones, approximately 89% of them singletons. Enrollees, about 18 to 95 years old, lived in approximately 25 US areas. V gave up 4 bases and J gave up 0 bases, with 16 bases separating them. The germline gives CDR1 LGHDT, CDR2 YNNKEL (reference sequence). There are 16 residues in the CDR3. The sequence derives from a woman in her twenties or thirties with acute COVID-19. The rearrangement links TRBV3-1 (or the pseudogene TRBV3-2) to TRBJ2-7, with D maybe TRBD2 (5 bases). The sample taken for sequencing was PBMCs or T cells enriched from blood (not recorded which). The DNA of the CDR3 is TGTGCCAGCAGCCCACGGGGAGCGCAAAGCTCCTACGAGCAGTACTTC. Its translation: CASSPRGAQSSYEQYF.